This T cell receptor beta chain was documented in a study of vaccination and CD4 T cells after COVID-19. Across the whole study: Convalescent cases comprised several mild and one severe, all SARS-CoV-2 positive by nasal swab PCR. Cells were stimulated with overlapping spike peptide pools from SARS-CoV-2, HCoV-NL63, HCoV-OC43 and HCoV-229E.

Trimming removed 7 bases at V and 0 bases at J, with 15 bases between. CDR3 length: 14 amino acids. CDR1 and CDR2 (germline): DFQATT, SNEGSKA (reference sequence). The Oncomine TCR Beta short-read assay was applied to DNA of cultured CD4+ T cells. DNA came from CD4+ T cells after culture. A single record per CDR3 protein comes from TCRdb applying MiXCR to the PCR reads. This table holds over 8,500 distinct CDR3 sequences, around 20% found once. Study observations and caveats: For convalescent patients, 304 of the 307 vaccine-specific clones analyzed were classified as spike mono-reactive.

Points on this clonotype: Its antigen is unknown.

Sample treatment: approximately 11-day PBMC culture with coronavirus spike peptide pools or control peptides (ViraFEST assay). The sequenced sample was CD4+ T cells from blood, cultured in vitro, obtained after SARS-CoV-2 vaccination. The clonotype comes from a human donor who had recovered from COVID-19. V is TRBV20-1 and J is TRBJ1-1; D is unresolved. The chain's CDR3 is CSGLPGSMNTEAFF. Here the CDR3 DNA reads TGCAGTGGCCTCCCGGGCAGCATGAACACTGAAGCTTTCTTT.